The 7 T cell receptor beta chains below come from one sample, sequenced in a study of tumor-infiltrating lymphocytes in primary liver carcinoma. Starting from around 0.45 ug of total RNA, TCR beta cDNA was produced with a primer in the constant region. Libraries covering TCR beta were generated through three nested multiplex PCR rounds (using a slightly modified ARM-PCR). Primers for the first two PCR rounds were TRBV1-TRBV30 forward primers and a C-beta reverse primer (around 10 cycles per round). Via MiXCR, TCRdb re-called the multiplex PCR reads, giving one row per CDR3 protein. This sample yields about 35,000 distinct CDR3 sequences, of which nearly 75% are seen a single time; roughly 16% belongs to the top ten. Extraction of RNA together with DNA used about 17-31 mg of unsorted bulk tissue. Sequenced: liver tumor tissue from sampling region 4. Subset denoted: tumor region T4, right-lateral pole. Source of these receptors: a man between 35 and 55 years old with primary liver carcinoma and hepatitis B virus infection.

In the case of this clonotype: Relative to the germline gene, one junction end is altered; a read error may explain this. For the CDR3, the DNA is TGTGCCAACGGGCCAGGGGGGTATGAGCAGTACTTT. It yields the protein CANGPGGYEQYF. The chain has TRBV10-3 and TRBJ2-7, with D perhaps TRBD1 (7 bases). Germline CDR1 is ENHRY and CDR2 is SYGVKD. This CDR3 comprises 12 residues.

Ten or more counts support this clonotype. The chain carries TRBV24-1 and TRBJ2-1; 7 nucleotides agree with TRBD2. Germline assignment: CDR1 KGHDR and CDR2 SFDVKD. The CDR3 is made up of 16 amino acids. V lost 1 base and J lost 3; bases outside the gene matches: 5. For the CDR3, the DNA is TGTGCCACCAGTGATTTAGCGGGACCCCTCTACAATGAGCAGTTCTTC. This sequence encodes CATSDLAGPLYNEQFF.

In the case of this clonotype: One end of the junction is discordant with germline, which a read error may explain. This chain uses TRBV24-1 with TRBJ2-2; D possibly uses TRBD1 or TRBD2 (5 bases each). The CDR3 has 15 residues. The germline V gene has CDR1 KGHDR and CDR2 SFDVKD. The CDR3 nucleotides are TGTGCCACCAGTGAAGGGGATTACGACACCGGGGAGCTGCATTTT. Translation gives CATSEGDYDTGELHF.

The chain combines TRBV6-1 with TRBJ1-2; D might be TRBD1 (5 bases). This CDR3 comprises 13 residues. V was shortened by 6 bases and J by 12 bases, with 20 bases between the two germline ends. In germline, CDR1 is MNHNS, CDR2 SASEGT. The CDR3 here is CASSIPGTVSDTF. CDR3 in DNA: TGTGCCAGCAGCATTCCCGGGACCGTCAGTGACACCTTC.

With respect to this clonotype: One end of the junction is discordant with germline, which a read error may explain. The chain recombines TRBV11-3 with TRBJ2-1, with D unresolved. CDR1 and CDR2 (germline): SGHNT, YENEEA. The CDR3 sequence is 14 residues long. Written as DNA, the CDR3 is TGTGCCAGCAGCTTAGGAGTCAACAACAATGGGCAGTTCTTC. Its translation is CASSLGVNNNGQFF.

Turning to this clonotype: One end of the junction is discordant with germline, which a read error may explain. This sequence joins TRBV24-1 and TRBJ2-3; the D gene could be TRBD1 or TRBD2 (5 bases each). Germline V gene sequence: CDR1 KGHDR, CDR2 SFDVKD. The CDR3 contains 16 residues. The CDR3 DNA sequence: TGTGCCACCAGCGATTTGCCGGGAAGGGGCCTAGATACGCAGTATTTT. Its translation is CATSDLPGRGLDTQYF.

For this clonotype: Its ends do not fully match the called genes, so a read error is possible. The DNA of the CDR3 is TGTGCCAGGAGTGAATGGACAGGGCATGAGCAGTTCTTC. Its protein product is CARSEWTGHEQFF. This chain connects TRBV6-1 to TRBJ2-1; 8 bases line up with TRBD1. The CDR3 sequence is 13 residues long. CDR1 is MNHNS, CDR2 SASEGT, per germline.